The rows below give T cell receptor beta chains drawn from one sample of a study of cytomegalovirus exposure and HLA in healthy donors. TCRdb's copy holds only in-frame clones and misses some; the assay was immunoSEQ multiplex PCR. The sample includes about 140,000 clones, around three quarters of them seen just once. Sequenced material: PBMCs. These receptors all stem from a man aged 35 to 55 in good health and CMV-seropositive. The CDR3 runs from the conserved cysteine through the conserved F or W. A D gene is named only where the DNA matches it firmly. Not every row has a clone size; where given, it reads once, few, many or a size class.

v_gene,abundance,j_gene,d_gene,CDR3aa,CDR3nt
TRBV6-5,NA,TRBJ2-7,NA,CASSLARGTYEQYF,TGTGCCAGCTCCCTGGCTAGGGGAACCTACGAGCAGTACTTC
TRBV5-1,NA,TRBJ2-7,NA,CASSLERRTYEQYF,TGCGCCAGCAGCTTGGAACGGAGAACCTACGAGCAGTACTTC
TRBV5-6,NA,TRBJ2-7,NA,CASSLRQISYEQYF,TGTGCCAGCAGCCTCAGACAGATATCCTACGAGCAGTACTTC
TRBV2,once,TRBJ1-2,NA,CASSGDTNYGYTF,TGTGCCAGCAGTGGGGACACAAACTATGGCTACACCTTC
TRBV5-6,NA,TRBJ1-1,NA,CASSFRTGTMNTEAFF,TGTGCCAGCAGCTTCCGAACCGGGACAATGAACACTGAAGCTTTCTTT
TRBV7-6,NA,TRBJ2-5,NA,CASSLATESAFETQYF,TGTGCCAGCAGCTTAGCGACGGAAAGCGCGTTTGAGACCCAGTACTTC
TRBV5-1,NA,TRBJ1-2,NA,CASSLAAGPTRHYGYTF,TGCGCCAGCAGCTTGGCGGCAGGGCCAACTCGCCACTATGGCTACACCTTC
TRBV5-1,NA,TRBJ1-2,TRBD1,CASSVTGGAFSFSDGYTF,TGCGCCAGCAGCGTGACAGGGGGCGCTTTTAGTTTTTCTGATGGCTACACCTTC
TRBV6-5,few,TRBJ1-2,NA,CASLSPGLGHYTF,TGTGCCAGCCTCTCTCCAGGGTTGGGGCACTACACCTTC
TRBV27,NA,TRBJ2-7,NA,CASSFAASYEQYF,TGTGCCAGCAGTTTTGCGGCATCCTACGAGCAGTACTTC